The 27 T cell receptor beta chains below all came from one sample that was sequenced in a study of cytomegalovirus exposure and HLA in healthy donors. Sequenced by immunoSEQ multiplex PCR; TCRdb stores in-frame clones only, minus some. The sample carries some 130,000 clones, roughly 89% recorded once. Material: PBMCs. All receptors come from a woman under 30 in good health and CMV-seronegative.

This chain uses TRBV6-4 with TRBJ1-4, with a possible D match to TRBD1 (5 bases). V lost 9 bases to trimming and J lost 8 bases, with 16 bases between them. CDR3 length: 13 residues. Germline CDR1 MRHNA, CDR2 SNTAGT. In DNA form, the CDR3 reads TGTGCCAGACCCCGGGACTTTCGGGAAAAACTGTTTTTT. Translating it yields CARPRDFREKLFF.

The chain employs TRBV19 and TRBJ2-5; TRBD1 matches at 12 bases. This CDR3 comprises 14 residues. Germline V gene data show CDR1 as LNHDA and CDR2 as SQIVND (reference sequence). Trimming at V came to 4 bases and at J to 5 bases, leaving 2 bases not matched to a gene. In DNA, the CDR3 is TGTGCCAGTAGTAGGGACAGGGGGCGGGAGACCCAGTACTTC. Translating gives CASSRDRGRETQYF.

A single count supports this clone. The chain has TRBV18 and TRBJ1-1; D is undetermined. Trimming removed 2 bases at V and 6 bases at J, with 16 bases between. The CDR3 consists of 15 residues. Germline CDR1 is KGHSH and CDR2 is LQKENI. For the CDR3, the DNA is TGTGCCAGCTCACCATCCGGAGCCGAGGAGGCTGAAGCTTTCTTT. This sequence encodes CASSPSGAEEAEAFF.

J is TRBJ2-2 and V is TRBV6-5; the D gene is possibly TRBD2 (6 bases). The germline V gene has CDR1 MNHEY and CDR2 SVGAGI. This CDR3 spans 12 amino acids. The V end lost 6 bases, the J end lost 7 bases, and 9 bases lay between the germline ends. This chain's CDR3 is CASRTGVGELFF. In DNA form, the CDR3 reads TGTGCCAGCAGGACGGGGGTCGGGGAGCTGTTTTTT.

The J gene is TRBJ1-5, the V gene TRBV7-8; 8 bases fit TRBD1. The germline gives CDR1 SGHVS, CDR2 FQNEAQ. Trimming removed 5 bases from V and 4 bases from J; junction bases left unmatched: 4. This CDR3 is built from 14 residues. The CDR3 DNA sequence: TGTGCCAGCAGCCCATGGACAGGGAATCAGCCCCAGCATTTT. Amino acid sequence: CASSPWTGNQPQHF.

This clone has more than one count but fewer than ten. The V gene is TRBV10-3, the J gene TRBJ1-5; D perhaps matches TRBD1 (5 bases). The CDR3 runs 15 residues. Germline values: CDR1 ENHRY, CDR2 SYGVKD. Trimming removed 3 bases at V and 7 bases at J, with 16 bases between. CDR3 amino acids: CAISDGGAASQPQHF. The DNA of the CDR3 is TGTGCCATCAGTGATGGAGGGGCCGCTTCCCAGCCCCAGCATTTT.

The V call is TRBV29-1, the J call TRBJ2-3; 11 nucleotides line up with TRBD2. Per the germline V gene, CDR1 is SQVTM and CDR2 is ANQGSEA. The CDR3 is 15 amino acids. J lost 0 bases, V lost 4 bases, and 3 bases had no gene match. The CDR3 DNA reads as TGCAGCGTTGTGCTAGCGGGGGGTAGCACAGATACGCAGTATTTT. Its protein is CSVVLAGGSTDTQYF.

The gene calls are TRBV5-1 and TRBJ1-2, with a weak D call TRBD1 (6 bases). The CDR3 consists of 15 residues. In germline, CDR1 is SGHRS, CDR2 YFSETQ. V lost 1 base and J lost 4, with 14 bases in between. The CDR3 loop is CASSLNGQIIYGYTF. The CDR3 DNA follows: TGCGCCAGCAGCTTGAACGGACAGATCATCTATGGCTACACCTTC.

This clone was seen a handful of times. Other nucleotide sequences in the sample specify the same CDR3. The CDR3 here is CASGLGQNTDTQYF. CDR3 in DNA: TGTGCTAGTGGTTTGGGACAGAACACAGATACGCAGTATTTT. The rearrangement uses TRBV12-5 and TRBJ2-3; D is possibly TRBD1 (5 bases). Germline V CDR1 and CDR2: LGHNT, FRNRAP. The CDR3 loop spans 14 amino acids. V gave up 1 base and J gave up 2 bases, with 7 bases separating them.

V usage is TRBV4-1 and J usage is TRBJ2-7, with D unclear. Deletions cut 1 base from V and 2 bases from J, with 9 bases between. Germline V gene sequence: CDR1 MGHRA, CDR2 YSYEKL. This CDR3 contains 14 residues. The CDR3 nucleotides are TGCGCCAGCAGCCAAGTACCCGAGACCTACGAGCAGTACTTC. Protein sequence: CASSQVPETYEQYF.

This clone was recorded once. The V and J genes are TRBV11-2 and TRBJ2-7, with 7 bases matching TRBD2. The CDR3 runs to 17 residues. V was pared by 6 bases and J by 1 base, with 15 bases of the junction left unmatched. The germline V gene encodes CDR1 SGHAT and CDR2 FQNNGV. CDR3 sequence (DNA): TGTGCCAGCAGGGGGAGACAGTCGCGGGGGAGGTCCTACGAGCAGTACTTC. This translates into CASRGRQSRGRSYEQYF.

CDR3 DNA sequence: TGTGCCAGTAGTATAGATTATGGACAGGGCGGCACCGGGGAGCTGTTTTTT. It yields the protein CASSIDYGQGGTGELFF. The rearrangement joins TRBV19 to TRBJ2-2, with 8 bases that match TRBD1. Trimming removed 0 bases from V and 4 bases from J; junction bases left unmatched: 7. Germline V gene lookup returns CDR1 LNHDA and CDR2 SQIVND (reference sequence). CDR3 length: 17 residues.

This chain connects TRBV13 to TRBJ2-2; 7 bases align to TRBD1. V was clipped by 0 bases and J by 10 bases; unmatched bases: 11. This CDR3 region has 16 residues. Germline assignment: CDR1 PRHDT and CDR2 FYEKMQ (reference sequence). CDR3 amino acids: CASSLGTTGKGEELFF. For the CDR3, the DNA is TGTGCCAGCAGCTTAGGGACGACAGGGAAGGGTGAGGAGCTGTTTTTT.

The rearrangement joins TRBV6-5 to TRBJ2-1, with 7 bases that match TRBD2. Trimming at V came to 2 bases and at J to 8 bases, leaving 9 bases not matched to a gene. The CDR3 runs to 15 residues. Germline V gene data show CDR1 as MNHEY and CDR2 as SVGAGI. Written as DNA, the CDR3 is TGTGCCAGCAGTTACCACACTCGACTAGCCTATGAGCAGTTCTTC. The encoded protein is CASSYHTRLAYEQFF.

With regard to this clone: A junction boundary mismatches the germline segment, possibly from a read error. The chain combines TRBV7-7 with TRBJ2-3, with a possible D match to TRBD1 (6 bases). CDR3 length: 14 amino acids. CDR1 and CDR2 from the germline V gene are SSHAT and FNYEAQ (reference sequence). Here the CDR3 reads CASSLNRATDTQYF. CDR3 coding DNA: TGTGCTAGCAGCCTTAACAGGGCTACAGATACGCAGTATTTT.

The gene calls are TRBV2 and TRBJ1-2; D may be TRBD1 (6 bases). The CDR3 has 17 residues. The germline V and J ends were trimmed by 4 bases and 6 bases, with 24 bases remaining between them. Germline values: CDR1 SNHLY, CDR2 FYNNEI. This CDR3 reads CASSASSYGGRIHGYTF. In nucleotides, the CDR3 is TGTGCCAGCAGTGCCAGTAGTTACGGGGGGCGCATCCATGGCTACACCTTC.

The chain recombines TRBV9 with TRBJ1-6; D gene ambiguous. Germline CDR1 reads SGDLS; CDR2 reads YYNGEE. The germline V and J ends were trimmed by 2 bases and 5 bases, with 8 bases remaining between them. CDR3 size: 14 residues. CDR3 amino acids: CASSVLSNNSPLHF. The CDR3 coding sequence is TGTGCCAGCAGCGTCCTTTCTAATAATTCACCCCTCCACTTT.

V and J are TRBV29-1 and TRBJ1-2, with 10 bases that match TRBD1. Germline V gene data show CDR1 as SQVTM and CDR2 as ANQGSEA. The CDR3 runs to 12 residues. The V segment lost 7 bases and the J segment 8 bases; nucleotides outside the gene matches: 7. The CDR3 region has the DNA TGCAGCGGGGGGGACAGGGGAGACGGCTACACCTTC. Encoded protein: CSGGDRGDGYTF.

The V call is TRBV25-1, the J call TRBJ1-5; no reliable D call. Germline V CDR1 and CDR2: MGHDK, SYGVNS. V gave up 6 bases and J gave up 3 bases, with 18 bases separating them. This CDR3 is 16 amino acids long. The CDR3, as DNA: TGTGCCAGCAGCGAGGGTATATCCACCCACAATCAGCCCCAGCATTTT. Amino acid sequence: CASSEGISTHNQPQHF.

The chain employs TRBV5-1 and TRBJ2-3, with 9 bases identical to TRBD1. This CDR3 spans 15 amino acids. Germline V lookup: CDR1 SGHRS, CDR2 YFSETQ. V lost 3 bases and J lost 5; bases outside the gene matches: 7. CDR3 sequence (DNA): TGCGCCAGCAGCTCACTGACAGGGGGGAAAGATACGCAGTATTTT. Encoded protein: CASSSLTGGKDTQYF.

A note on this clone: It may be a read error: a sequence one base away is much more abundant. The V gene is TRBV11-2, the J gene TRBJ1-2; D possibly corresponds to TRBD1 (6 bases). Germline values: CDR1 SGHAT, CDR2 FQNNGV. The V and J ends lost 3 bases and 5 bases respectively, with 7 bases between them. The CDR3 consists of 12 residues. DNA for the CDR3: TGTGCCAGCAGCTTTGGACAGTATGGCTACACCTTC. It yields the protein CASSFGQYGYTF.

This rearrangement joins TRBV2 to TRBJ1-2; 10 bases are shared with TRBD1. In germline, CDR1 is SNHLY, CDR2 FYNNEI. Trimming removed 6 bases from V and 4 bases from J; junction bases left unmatched: 2. The CDR3 totals 13 residues. CDR3 region: CASRGTGAYGYTF. The CDR3 DNA follows: TGTGCCAGCAGAGGGACAGGGGCCTATGGCTACACCTTC.

This clone was picked up a small number of times. The chain employs TRBV5-6 and TRBJ2-3; TRBD2 agrees at 7 bases. The junction had 4 bases not matched to a gene; V was cut back by 1 base and J by 5 bases. The germline CDR1 and CDR2 sequences are SGHDT and YYEEEE. CDR3 length equals 14 residues. The CDR3 nucleotides are TGTGCCAGCAGCTTGTGGCGGGGGAAAGATACGCAGTATTTT. It codes for CASSLWRGKDTQYF.

Written as DNA, the CDR3 is TGTGCCAGCAGCTTGGGCCGGCTCGTCTATGGCTACACCTTC. Protein sequence: CASSLGRLVYGYTF. V and J are TRBV7-2 and TRBJ1-2; D call uncertain. Deletions cut 3 bases from V and 4 bases from J, with 12 bases between. The germline gives CDR1 SGHTA, CDR2 FQGNSA. The CDR3 loop spans 14 amino acids.

J is TRBJ1-2 and V is TRBV4-1, with 9 bases that match TRBD1. From germline, CDR1 is MGHRA and CDR2 YSYEKL. J was trimmed by 1 base and V by 0 bases; bases with no gene match: 15. The CDR3 spans 20 residues. The CDR3 region is CASSQEGNRDRVWGNYGYTF. Here the CDR3 DNA reads TGCGCCAGCAGCCAAGAGGGGAACCGGGACAGGGTGTGGGGTAACTATGGCTACACCTTC.

The J gene is TRBJ2-3, the V gene TRBV2; D is unclear. CDR3 length: 13 amino acids. Germline V gene sequence: CDR1 SNHLY, CDR2 FYNNEI. Trimming took off 3 bases at V and 0 bases at J, with 4 bases between the two ends. The CDR3 region has the DNA TGTGCCAGCAGTGACACTAGCACAGATACGCAGTATTTT. It codes for CASSDTSTDTQYF. The entire variable domain, with the rest obtained from reference TRBV2 and TRBJ2-3, is as follows: EPEVTQTPSHQVTQMGQEVILRCVPISNHLYFYWYRQILGQKVEFLVSFYNNEISEKSEIFDDQFSVERPDGSNFTLKIRSTKLEDSAMYFCASSDTSTDTQYFGPGTRLTVL.

The chain uses TRBV5-1 and TRBJ1-6; the D gene is possibly TRBD1 (5 bases). This CDR3 comprises 15 residues. Per germline, CDR1 SGHRS and CDR2 YFSETQ. Trimming stripped 2 bases from V and 3 bases from J, with 9 bases between. CDR3 in DNA: TGCGCCAGCAGCTTTAGGGGTATCTATAATTCACCCCTCCACTTT. It yields the protein CASSFRGIYNSPLHF. The full variable domain, completed using reference TRBV5-1 and TRBJ1-6, is KAGVTQTPRYLIKTRGQQVTLSCSPISGHRSVSWYQQTPGQGLQFLFEYFSETQRNKGNFPGRFSGRQFSNSRSEMNVSTLELGDSALYLCASSFRGIYNSPLHFGNGTRLTVT.